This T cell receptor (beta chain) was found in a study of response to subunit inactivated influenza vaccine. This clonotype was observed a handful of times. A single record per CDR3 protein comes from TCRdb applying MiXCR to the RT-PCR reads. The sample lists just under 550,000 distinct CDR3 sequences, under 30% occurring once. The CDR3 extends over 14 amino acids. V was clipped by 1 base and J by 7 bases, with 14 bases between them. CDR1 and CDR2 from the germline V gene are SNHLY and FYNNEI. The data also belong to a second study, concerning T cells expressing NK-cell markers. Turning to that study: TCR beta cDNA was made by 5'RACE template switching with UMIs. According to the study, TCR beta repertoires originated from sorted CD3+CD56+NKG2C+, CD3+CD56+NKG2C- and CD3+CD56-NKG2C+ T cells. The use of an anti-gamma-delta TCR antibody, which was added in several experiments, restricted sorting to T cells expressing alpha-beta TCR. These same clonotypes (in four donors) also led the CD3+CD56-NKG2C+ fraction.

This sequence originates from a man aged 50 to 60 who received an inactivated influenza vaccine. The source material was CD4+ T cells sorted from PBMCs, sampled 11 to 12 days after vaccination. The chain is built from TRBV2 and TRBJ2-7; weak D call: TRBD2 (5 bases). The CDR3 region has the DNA TGTGCCAGCAGTGAAGGACTTCGTCGCGGGGAGCAGTACTTC. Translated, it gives CASSEGLRRGEQYF.